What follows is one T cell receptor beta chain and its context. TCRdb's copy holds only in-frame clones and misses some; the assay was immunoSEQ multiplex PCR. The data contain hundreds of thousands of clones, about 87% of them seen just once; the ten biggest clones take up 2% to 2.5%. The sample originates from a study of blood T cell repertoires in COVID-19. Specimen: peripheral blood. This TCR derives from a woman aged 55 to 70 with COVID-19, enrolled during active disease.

The CDR3 region is CASRSGLPQETQYF. The CDR3 DNA reads as TGCGCCAGCAGGTCGGGACTACCCCAAGAGACCCAGTACTTC. The gene calls are TRBV5-1 and TRBJ2-5, with TRBD2 matching 7 bases. Germline V gene data show CDR1 as SGHRS and CDR2 as YFSETQ. J lost 1 base, V lost 5 bases, and 5 bases had no gene match. The CDR3 sequence is 14 residues long. Drawing the rest from reference TRBV5-1 and TRBJ2-5, the complete variable domain is KAGVTQTPRYLIKTRGQQVTLSCSPISGHRSVSWYQQTPGQGLQFLFEYFSETQRNKGNFPGRFSGRQFSNSRSEMNVSTLELGDSALYLCASRSGLPQETQYFGPGTRLLVL.